This TCR beta chain was recovered during a study of CD8 T cells in ankylosing spondylitis. One entry per CDR3 protein results from TCRdb running MiXCR on the 5' RACE reads. The profile shows fewer than 400,000 distinct CDR3 sequences, 20% to 25% of them singletons. A word on this clonotype: Its target is not known.

Study-level points and caveats: Ankylosing spondylitis blood appeared to be characterized by a TCR beta motif of several highly homologous variants.

Sequenced sample: blood, either unsorted or a sorted T cell fraction (not recorded which). The receptor comes from a male donor with ankylosing spondylitis.

The CDR3 DNA is TGTGCCAGTAATACCCAACTAGCGGCCCAAGAGACCCAGTACTTC. This sequence encodes CASNTQLAAQETQYF. The chain has TRBV19 and TRBJ2-5; 8 nucleotides agree with TRBD2. CDR3 length equals 15 residues. Looked up from germline, CDR1 is LNHDA and CDR2 is SQIVND (reference sequence). Trimming took 7 bases from V and 1 from J; bases not matched to a gene: 8.